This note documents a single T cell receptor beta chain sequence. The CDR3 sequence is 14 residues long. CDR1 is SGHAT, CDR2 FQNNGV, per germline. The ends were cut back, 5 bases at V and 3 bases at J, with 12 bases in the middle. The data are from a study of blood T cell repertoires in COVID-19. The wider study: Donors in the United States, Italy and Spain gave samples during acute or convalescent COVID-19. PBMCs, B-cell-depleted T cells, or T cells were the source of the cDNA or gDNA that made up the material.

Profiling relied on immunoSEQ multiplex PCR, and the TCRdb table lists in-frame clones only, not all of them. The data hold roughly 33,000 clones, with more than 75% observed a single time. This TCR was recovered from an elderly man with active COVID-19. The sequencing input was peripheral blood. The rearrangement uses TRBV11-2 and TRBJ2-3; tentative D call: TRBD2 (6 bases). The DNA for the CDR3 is TGTGCCAGCAGCCCGGGACTGCTAACAGATACGCAGTATTTT. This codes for CASSPGLLTDTQYF.